Following are 7 T cell receptor beta chains from one sample sequenced in a study of CD4+ T cells in melanoma. The repertoire was sequenced with immunoSEQ multiplex PCR; TCRdb's copy has only in-frame clones and lacks some. The sample lists tens of thousands of clones; about 72% were seen once. The sample taken for sequencing was tumor tissue. The receptors stem from a human donor with melanoma.

This chain joins TRBV30 and TRBJ1-6; 7 nucleotides agree with TRBD1. The CDR3 runs to 19 residues. Germline V gene sequence: CDR1 GTSNPN, CDR2 SVGIG (reference sequence). The ends lost 3 bases at V and 1 base at J; junction bases unmatched: 15. CDR3 DNA sequence: TGTGCCTGGAGAAGGAGGGGGCAAGTGGCGAGTTCCTATAATTCACCCCTCCACTTT. It encodes CAWRRRGQVASSYNSPLHF.

The chain couples TRBV2 to TRBJ2-6; D is uncertain. V lost 4 bases, J lost 2 bases, and 9 bases lay in between. Per germline, CDR1 SNHLY and CDR2 FYNNEI. The CDR3 runs 15 residues. The CDR3 DNA sequence: TGTGCCAGCAGTGCCGACTCGGCTGGGGCCAACGTCCTGACTTTC. Its translation is CASSADSAGANVLTF.

The CDR3 DNA follows: TGTGCCAGCAGGTCGGGACAGCATATGAACACTGAAGCTTTCTTT. Amino acid sequence: CASRSGQHMNTEAFF. The chain has TRBV2 and TRBJ1-1, with TRBD1 identical over 7 bases. Germline V gene data show CDR1 as SNHLY and CDR2 as FYNNEI. The J segment lost 0 bases and the V segment lost 6 bases, leaving 7 bases of the junction unmatched. The CDR3 is made up of 15 amino acids.

The chain couples TRBV9 to TRBJ2-3, with D hard to call. This CDR3 region has 14 residues. In germline, CDR1 is SGDLS, CDR2 YYNGEE. The V end lost 0 bases, the J end lost 2 bases, and 7 bases lay between the germline ends. As DNA, the CDR3 is TGTGCCAGCAGCGTAGACGCGCACACAGATACGCAGTATTTT. Translation gives CASSVDAHTDTQYF.

This clone was seen a single time. The J gene is TRBJ1-6, the V gene TRBV11-2; 9 bases align to TRBD1. The CDR3 is 15 amino acids. The germline gives CDR1 SGHAT, CDR2 FQNNGV. The ends lost 6 bases at V and 9 bases at J; junction bases unmatched: 9. CDR3 sequence (DNA): TGTGCCAGCAGGGTCCGGGGACAGGGTATTTCACCCCTCCACTTT. Protein sequence: CASRVRGQGISPLHF. The whole variable domain, filled in from reference TRBV11-2 and TRBJ1-6, reads EAGVAQSPRYKIIEKRQSVAFWCNPISGHATLYWYQQILGQGPKLLIQFQNNGVVDDSQLPKDRFSAERLKGVDSTLKIQPAKLEDSAVYLCASRVRGQGISPLHFGNGTRLTVT.

This rearrangement joins TRBV7-9 to TRBJ1-1; 8 bases map to TRBD1. V dropped 4 bases and J dropped 3; count of bases not matched to a gene: 4. Germline CDR1 reads SEHNR; CDR2 reads FQNEAQ (reference sequence). The CDR3 totals 14 residues. The CDR3 sequence: CASSSGQGDTEAFF. CDR3 DNA sequence: TGTGCCAGCAGCTCCGGACAGGGAGACACTGAAGCTTTCTTT.

V gene TRBV7-2 combines with J gene TRBJ1-3; D perhaps matches TRBD1 (6 bases). Trimming pared 3 bases from V and 0 bases from J, leaving 9 bases between. Germline V lookup: CDR1 SGHTA, CDR2 FQGNSA. The CDR3 covers 15 residues. For the CDR3, the DNA is TGTGCCAGCAGCTTCACAGGGAACTCTGGAAACACCATATATTTT. It yields the protein CASSFTGNSGNTIYF. The variable domain in full, completed from reference TRBV7-2 and TRBJ1-3, reads GAGVSQSPSNKVTEKGKDVELRCDPISGHTALYWYRQSLGQGLEFLIYFQGNSAPDKSGLPSDRFSAERTGGSVSTLTIQRTQQEDSAVYLCASSFTGNSGNTIYFGEGSWLTVV.